A single sample gave rise to the 21 T cell receptor beta chains below, sequenced in a study of T cell repertoires in cytomegalovirus infection. TCRdb redid the calling of the reads with MiXCR, one entry per CDR3 protein. The table lists roughly 300,000 distinct CDR3 sequences, roughly 26% of them singletons. The sequenced sample consisted of PBMCs. The receptors originated from a human donor in good health (CMV status not recorded). Some clones in this sample may be carry-over from other donors' samples.

The sample holds a few counts of this clonotype. The gene calls are TRBV5-1 and TRBJ1-4; no clear D. Trimming cost V 1 base and J 0 bases, with 7 bases left between them. The CDR3 contains 15 residues. Germline V gives CDR1 SGHRS, CDR2 YFSETQ. The CDR3 region is CASSLFGATNEKLFF. CDR3 in DNA: TGCGCCAGCAGCTTGTTTGGAGCAACTAATGAAAAACTGTTTTTT.

CDR3 DNA: TGTGCCAGCAGCTTAGGGCTCCGGGGTAAACAGCCCCAGCATTTT. Translation: CASSLGLRGKQPQHF. J is TRBJ1-5 and V is TRBV7-4, with unresolved D. V was cut by 1 base and J by 7 bases, with 14 bases left in between. CDR3 length: 15 residues. Germline loops: CDR1 SGHVT, CDR2 SQSDAQ.

This clonotype has only a few counts. This sequence joins TRBV29-1 and TRBJ2-7; tentative D call: TRBD1 (5 bases). Trimming shortened V by 4 bases and J by 6 bases, and 16 bases separated the two germline ends. From germline, CDR1 is SQVTM and CDR2 ANQGSEA. CDR3 length equals 13 residues. The CDR3 is CSVGEPTGREQYF. In nucleotides, the CDR3 is TGCAGCGTTGGAGAGCCCACAGGCCGCGAGCAGTACTTC.

The chain has TRBV7-6 and TRBJ2-7, with D unresolved. V was shortened by 5 bases and J by 7 bases, with 12 bases between the two germline ends. The germline CDR1 and CDR2 sequences are SGHVS and FNYEAQ. The CDR3 consists of 12 residues. For the CDR3, the DNA is TGTGCCAGCAGCCACCCTTCTGGTGAGCAGTACTTC. Amino acid sequence: CASSHPSGEQYF.

There are a few counts of this clonotype. The chain links TRBV7-9 to TRBJ2-5; perhaps D is TRBD1 or TRBD2 (6 bases each). The ends were cut back, 0 bases at V and 5 bases at J, with 13 bases in the middle. This CDR3 has 15 residues. The germline V gene has CDR1 SEHNR and CDR2 FQNEAQ (reference sequence). The CDR3 loop reads CASSLALRGVETQYF. CDR3 in DNA: TGTGCCAGCAGCTTAGCGCTAAGGGGGGTGGAGACCCAGTACTTC.

This clonotype was counted ten times or more. The chain links TRBV6-1 to TRBJ2-5; 7 bases map to TRBD2. The junction had 8 bases not matched to a gene; V was cut back by 10 bases and J by 3 bases. The CDR3 is 13 amino acids. CDR1 is MNHNS and CDR2 is SASEGT in the germline V gene. In nucleotides, the CDR3 is TGTGCCACCGAGGGAGCGGGGAAAGAGACCCAGTACTTC. Translated, it gives CATEGAGKETQYF.

This chain links TRBV4-3 with TRBJ2-1; the match to TRBD1 covers 12 bases. V dropped 4 bases and J dropped 7; count of bases not matched to a gene: 5. This CDR3 contains 15 residues. The germline V gene encodes CDR1 LGHNA and CDR2 YSLEER. CDR3 region: CASSRWGQGANEQFF. Here the CDR3 DNA reads TGCGCCAGCAGCCGATGGGGACAGGGGGCGAATGAGCAGTTCTTC.

This chain connects TRBV6-1 to TRBJ2-1, with 9 bases fitting TRBD2. Germline assignment: CDR1 MNHNS and CDR2 SASEGT. V shed 6 bases and J 2 bases; nucleotides not matched to a gene: 5. The CDR3 runs 15 residues. CDR3 protein: CASRAAGGTYNEQFF. The CDR3 DNA sequence: TGTGCCAGCAGAGCAGCGGGGGGAACCTACAATGAGCAGTTCTTC.

This clonotype was recorded at least ten times. V and J are TRBV4-1 and TRBJ2-7; 8 nucleotides line up with TRBD1. Trimming at V came to 0 bases and at J to 5 bases, leaving 15 bases not matched to a gene. The V gene's germline CDR1 is MGHRA and CDR2 YSYEKL. The CDR3 is 18 residues long. The CDR3 DNA reads TGCGCCAGCAGCCAAGATCCTCCGTCCGGGACAGGCGTCGACGAGCAGTACTTC. It codes for CASSQDPPSGTGVDEQYF.

In this sample, this clonotype turned up a few times. The rearrangement uses TRBV11-2 and TRBJ1-6; TRBD1 is a possible D gene (5 bases). V lost 2 bases and J lost 12, with 8 bases in between. The CDR3 totals 12 residues. Per germline, CDR1 SGHAT and CDR2 FQNNGV. The CDR3 DNA is TGTGCCAGCAGCTTAAGGGGTGTACCCCTCCACTTT. Amino acids: CASSLRGVPLHF. The variable domain in full, completed from reference TRBV11-2 and TRBJ1-6, reads EAGVAQSPRYKIIEKRQSVAFWCNPISGHATLYWYQQILGQGPKLLIQFQNNGVVDDSQLPKDRFSAERLKGVDSTLKIQPAKLEDSAVYLCASSLRGVPLHFGNGTRLTVT.

A few counts support this clonotype. This chain links TRBV29-1 with TRBJ1-2; D might be TRBD1 (5 bases). CDR3 length equals 12 residues. Per germline, CDR1 SQVTM and CDR2 ANQGSEA. The V end lost 5 bases, the J end lost 5 bases, and 12 bases lay between the germline ends. The chain's CDR3 is CSVFDSSYGYTF. CDR3 DNA sequence: TGCAGCGTTTTCGACAGTAGTTATGGCTACACCTTC.

The genes are TRBV28 and TRBJ1-2; 8 bases are a match to TRBD1. With 4 bases clipped from V and 3 bases from J, the junction kept 7 bases outside the gene matches. The CDR3 sequence is 15 residues long. Germline loops: CDR1 MDHEN, CDR2 SYDVKM. The CDR3 nucleotides are TGTGCCAGCAGTTCCTGGACAGGGAATTACTATGGCTACACCTTC. This gives the protein CASSSWTGNYYGYTF.

This clonotype was observed a handful of times. V and J are TRBV5-1 and TRBJ1-2, with D possibly being TRBD1 (5 bases). The CDR3 has 14 amino acids. CDR1 and CDR2 from the germline V gene are SGHRS and YFSETQ. V was cut by 6 bases and J by 0 bases, with 12 bases left in between. CDR3 bases: TGCGCCAGCACACGGGACGGTTCTAACTATGGCTACACCTTC. It translates to CASTRDGSNYGYTF. The whole variable domain, filled in from reference TRBV5-1 and TRBJ1-2, reads KAGVTQTPRYLIKTRGQQVTLSCSPISGHRSVSWYQQTPGQGLQFLFEYFSETQRNKGNFPGRFSGRQFSNSRSEMNVSTLELGDSALYLCASTRDGSNYGYTFGSGTRLTVV.

This chain joins TRBV27 and TRBJ2-6; D is unclear. Germline V gives CDR1 MNHEY, CDR2 SMNVEV (reference sequence). CDR3 length equals 15 residues. Trimming pared 3 bases from V and 4 bases from J, leaving 10 bases between. Written as DNA, the CDR3 is TGTGCCAGCAGTTTTGAGTTCCCCGGGGCCAACGTCCTGACTTTC. It encodes CASSFEFPGANVLTF.

The rearrangement joins TRBV7-2 to TRBJ1-1; TRBD1 matches at 10 bases. J was trimmed by 6 bases and V by 5 bases; bases with no gene match: 15. This CDR3 is 17 amino acids long. CDR1 SGHTA and CDR2 FQGNSA come from the germline V gene. The CDR3 DNA follows: TGTGCCAGCAGCCCCAGCGGGACAGGGGTCGGGGTCGCTGAAGCTTTCTTT. Its protein product is CASSPSGTGVGVAEAFF.

The chain is built from TRBV2 and TRBJ2-3, with D perhaps matching TRBD1 or TRBD2 (5 bases each). V was trimmed by 4 bases and J by 1 base, leaving 9 bases between them. Germline CDR1 is SNHLY and CDR2 is FYNNEI. The CDR3 length is 14 residues. In DNA form, the CDR3 reads TGTGCCAGCAGTGCGGGGCTCGGCACAGATACGCAGTATTTT. Translating it yields CASSAGLGTDTQYF.

This clonotype occurred many times. This chain connects TRBV11-2 to TRBJ2-7; no reliable D call. The germline gives CDR1 SGHAT, CDR2 FQNNGV. CDR3 length: 14 amino acids. The germline V and J ends were trimmed by 3 bases and 2 bases, with 11 bases remaining between them. For the CDR3, the DNA is TGTGCCAGCAGCTTTGTCGCCGGCCCCTACGAGCAGTACTTC. Protein product: CASSFVAGPYEQYF.

The V and J genes are TRBV5-1 and TRBJ1-2; D might be TRBD1 (5 bases). Trimming pared 6 bases from V and 3 bases from J, leaving 12 bases between. The CDR3 has 13 amino acids. Per the germline V gene, CDR1 is SGHRS and CDR2 is YFSETQ. The CDR3 protein is CASKPLGDYGYTF. The CDR3 DNA reads as TGCGCCAGCAAACCCCTGGGGGACTATGGCTACACCTTC.

This clonotype came up once. The genes are TRBV7-8 and TRBJ2-6, with D hard to call. The CDR3 sequence is 17 residues long. CDR1 is SGHVS and CDR2 is FQNEAQ in the germline V gene. V lost 3 bases to trimming and J lost 0 bases, with 12 bases between them. In nucleotides, the CDR3 is TGTGCCAGCAGCTTTAGGTCGTACCCCTCTGGGGCCAACGTCCTGACTTTC. It codes for CASSFRSYPSGANVLTF. Complete variable domain (other parts from reference TRBV7-8 and TRBJ2-6): GAGVSQSPRYKVAKRGQDVALRCDPISGHVSLFWYQQALGQGPEFLTYFQNEAQLDKSGLPSDRFFAERPEGSVSTLKIQRTQQEDSAVYLCASSFRSYPSGANVLTFGAGSRLTVL.

Ten or more counts support this clonotype. The V and J genes are TRBV7-2 and TRBJ2-6, with D unresolved. This CDR3 is built from 14 residues. Trimming removed 3 bases from V and 0 bases from J, with 3 bases in between. From germline, CDR1 is SGHTA and CDR2 FQGNSA. CDR3 amino acids: CASSFNSGANVLTF. CDR3 sequence (DNA): TGTGCCAGCAGCTTTAACTCTGGGGCCAACGTCCTGACTTTC.

The CDR3 region is CASSSRTSGRAKHIYEQFF. Here the CDR3 DNA reads TGTGCCAGCAGTTCCAGGACTAGCGGGAGGGCCAAGCATATCTATGAGCAGTTCTTC. This chain links TRBV6-2 or TRBV6-3 with TRBJ2-1, with 15 bases lining up with TRBD2. J gave up 8 bases and V 4 bases, and 15 bases lay outside the gene matches. The V gene's germline CDR1 is MNHEY and CDR2 SVGEGT. The CDR3 runs 19 residues.